This TCR beta chain was retrieved from a study of cytomegalovirus exposure and HLA in healthy donors. CDR1 is SQVTM and CDR2 is ANQGSEA in the germline V gene. V was trimmed by 5 bases and J by 0 bases, leaving 7 bases between them. The CDR3 loop spans 12 amino acids. Use of 60 Vbeta and 13 Jbeta primers characterized the PCR. The protocol was immunoSEQ multiplex PCR, while the TCRdb copy is restricted to in-frame clones and leaves out a portion. The sample lists 100,000 to 150,000 clones; about 79% were seen once. Points from the study as a whole: A missense variant in DCLRE1C was later tied to TCR beta V- and J-gene trimming. Presence/absence analyses treated sequencing depth as roughly uniform across donors.

A remark on this clone: Antigen unknown.

The chain has TRBV29-1 and TRBJ1-1; no clear D gene. The receptor was isolated from a female donor in good health and CMV-seropositive. The material sequenced was PBMCs. The CDR3 is CSVTVMNTEAFF. Here the CDR3 DNA reads TGCAGCGTTACTGTTATGAACACTGAAGCTTTCTTT.